The subject of this entry is one T cell receptor beta chain. No antigen is known for it. It has no much larger one-base neighbor in the sample; base qualities were not kept. The sample belongs to a study of blood T cell repertoires in COVID-19 (dated by TCRdb to between 2020 and 2021). In terms of the full investigation: Samples from collaborators originated in the United States, Italy and Spain and spanned both the acute and convalescent phases of COVID-19. Deeply sampled blood TCRbeta repertoires from subjects exposed to, actively infected with, or recovered from COVID-19 were included in the dataset. Where HLA class I and class II types were available, the types were taken from metadata supplied by the sample provider, not from assay-based typing. The prospective study material was composed of cDNA or gDNA derived from T cells, B-cell-depleted T cells, or PBMCs. Sample metadata almost always included a de-identified subject ID, COVID-19 status, age in years and sex. The repertoires were released in a freely available public database meant as a resource for research on the immune response to SARS-CoV-2. Samples came from the ongoing ImmuneRACE study (first 160 participants) plus 1,254 subjects from 6 global collaborators.

Each collaborating institution followed its own protocols to collect whole blood in K2EDTA tubes. Collaborator samples were shipped for TCRbeta analysis as frozen whole blood, isolated PBMCs, or DNA extracted from either sample type. Per the germline V gene, SGHRS is the CDR1 and YFSETQ is the CDR2. V was cut back by 2 bases and J by 4 bases, leaving a gap of 15 bases between them. The CDR3, from cysteine to phenylalanine, totals 15 residues. Here the CDR3 DNA is all that survives: 45 bases in frame from base 1. What the research found in general, with its limitations: The quantity of clinical and demographic metadata differed by source and by participant and was supplied without curation.

TCRbeta CDR3 regions were amplified from genomic DNA by means of the immunoSEQ Assay, a bias-controlled multiplex PCR. Per the original workflow: The number of nucleated cells in each sample was estimated from the amplification of reference gene primers within the assay. Sequence reads were collapsed and filtered to measure the absolute abundance of every unique TCRbeta CDR3 rearrangement. For each sample, productive Simpson clonality was calculated by taking the square root of Simpson's diversity index across productive rearrangements. TCRdb provides this immuneACCESS table in a form limited to in-frame rearrangements. Some clones are lacking; in checked studies, under half of them reflect an unresolved V gene, and why the rest are absent is not known. That table furnishes V, J and clone size, whereas the DNA furnished D and trimming. The sample profile shows roughly 120,000 clones; roughly 88% of them were found once. The ten largest clones represent approximately 0.76% of the sample.

The receptor was derived from a woman between 65 and 79 years old with acute or convalescent COVID-19. Specimen: peripheral blood. The chain couples TRBV5-1 to TRBJ1-1; no D gene call is confident. DNA sequence: TGCGCCAGCAGCTTCTGGGGAGCTGCTACCACTGAAGCTTTCTTT. It is translated as CASSFWGAATTEAFF.